This passage covers 21 T cell receptor beta chains from one sample sequenced in a study of shared clonotypes between healthy human individuals. TCRdb's copy holds only in-frame clones and misses some; the assay was immunoSEQ multiplex PCR. The sample records some 2,000,000 clones, less than 95% being singletons. As defined, naive CD8 cells were CD45RO-negative and positively selected for CCR7, with terminally differentiated effector memory CD45RA+ cells excluded. Sequencing was carried out using naive CD8+ T cells sorted from blood. The receptors derive from a man aged 18 to 35 in good health.

V and J are TRBV27 and TRBJ2-3, with a weak D call TRBD2 (6 bases). V was pared by 8 bases and J by 0 bases, with 18 bases between. The CDR3 consists of 16 residues. Germline lookup yields CDR1 MNHEY and CDR2 SMNVEV (reference sequence). CDR3 region: CASSSTGVASTDTQYF. The CDR3 DNA is TGTGCCAGCTCCTCAACGGGGGTTGCTAGCACAGATACGCAGTATTTT.

The chain couples TRBV7-2 to TRBJ2-7; tentatively, D is TRBD2 (5 bases). The CDR3 length is 12 residues. V was trimmed by 4 bases and J by 5 bases, leaving 9 bases between them. Germline V lookup: CDR1 SGHTA, CDR2 FQGNSA. DNA of the CDR3: TGTGCCAGCAGCTGGGAGCCCAACGAGCAGTACTTC. This sequence encodes CASSWEPNEQYF.

As for this clone: Other DNA sequences in the same sample also yield this CDR3. The chain carries TRBV9 and TRBJ1-6; D uncertain. This CDR3 is 12 amino acids long. The V end was cut by 0 bases, the J end by 7 bases, with 2 bases between. CDR1 and CDR2 (germline): SGDLS, YYNGEE. The CDR3 DNA reads TGTGCCAGCAGCGTAGGGAATTCACCCCTCCACTTT. It yields the protein CASSVGNSPLHF.

The gene calls are TRBV28 and TRBJ2-7; the D call may be TRBD1 or TRBD2 (5 bases each). Germline CDR1 and CDR2: MDHEN and SYDVKM. The CDR3 runs to 12 residues. The V end was cut by 1 base, the J end by 6 bases, with 7 bases between. CDR3: CASSLFGAEQYF. Here the CDR3 DNA reads TGTGCCAGCAGTTTATTCGGGGCCGAGCAGTACTTC.

The V call is TRBV5-6, the J call TRBJ2-1; D is undetermined. The CDR3 covers 14 residues. Germline CDR1 SGHDT, CDR2 YYEEEE. V was clipped by 0 bases and J by 6 bases, with 10 bases between them. Here the CDR3 DNA reads TGTGCCAGCAGCTTGGAGTCTTTGGGCAATGAGCAGTTCTTC. The encoded protein is CASSLESLGNEQFF. Full variable domain (outside the CDR3, taken from reference TRBV5-6 and TRBJ2-1): DAGVTQSPTHLIKTRGQQVTLRCSPKSGHDTVSWYQQALGQGPQFIFQYYEEEERQRGNFPDRFSGHQFPNYSSELNVNALLLGDSALYLCASSLESLGNEQFFGPGTRLTVL.

This chain links TRBV7-8 with TRBJ1-2; 10 bases map to TRBD1. CDR3 length: 15 amino acids. The trim removed 4 bases at V and 4 bases at J, leaving 6 bases unmatched. Germline V lookup: CDR1 SGHVS, CDR2 FQNEAQ. The CDR3 nucleotides read TGTGCCAGCAGCTCTGGGACAGGGGACGTCTATGGCTACACCTTC. Protein sequence: CASSSGTGDVYGYTF. The full variable domain, in which reference TRBV7-8 and TRBJ1-2 provide the parts outside the CDR3, is GAGVSQSPRYKVAKRGQDVALRCDPISGHVSLFWYQQALGQGPEFLTYFQNEAQLDKSGLPSDRFFAERPEGSVSTLKIQRTQQEDSAVYLCASSSGTGDVYGYTFGSGTRLTVV.

The V call is TRBV7-6, the J call TRBJ2-7; D remains ambiguous. Trimming shortened V by 5 bases and J by 4 bases, and 6 bases separated the two germline ends. CDR1 and CDR2 from the germline V gene are SGHVS and FNYEAQ. The CDR3 extends over 11 amino acids. The CDR3 protein is CASSPGYEQYF. The CDR3 DNA reads as TGTGCCAGCAGCCCAGGATACGAGCAGTACTTC.

This chain connects TRBV5-1 to TRBJ2-7; D is unclear. V was cut by 3 bases and J by 3 bases, with 10 bases left in between. Germline V CDR1 and CDR2: SGHRS, YFSETQ. The CDR3 consists of 13 residues. CDR3 nucleotides: TGCGCCAGCAGCTGGGGATCTTACTACGAGCAGTACTTC. This translates into CASSWGSYYEQYF.

The CDR3 DNA follows: TGTGCCAGCAGCCCTCAAACAGGGGTAGGGTATGGCTACACCTTC. This codes for CASSPQTGVGYGYTF. The chain is built from TRBV9 and TRBJ1-2; 7 bases are shared with TRBD1. V lost 4 bases to trimming and J lost 5 bases; unmatched junction nucleotides: 11. The CDR3 extends over 15 amino acids. Germline CDR1 reads SGDLS; CDR2 reads YYNGEE.

The chain couples TRBV5-4 to TRBJ1-1; no definite D call. The CDR3 spans 13 residues. Trimming removed 3 bases at V and 4 bases at J, with 10 bases between. Germline lookup yields CDR1 SGHNT and CDR2 YYREEE (reference sequence). CDR3 nucleotide sequence: TGTGCCAGCAGCTCCCGTCTCAGCACTGAAGCTTTCTTT. As protein: CASSSRLSTEAFF.

Details on this clone: The same CDR3 also results from other DNA sequences found in this sample. The chain couples TRBV28 to TRBJ2-2; TRBD1 matches 8 bases. Trimming took 3 bases from V and 2 from J; bases not matched to a gene: 2. The V gene's germline CDR1 is MDHEN and CDR2 SYDVKM. This CDR3 comprises 15 residues. The CDR3 loop is CASSFGQGNTGELFF. The CDR3 DNA reads as TGTGCCAGCAGTTTCGGACAGGGAAACACCGGGGAGCTGTTTTTT.

This clone was observed once. The chain has TRBV7-2 and TRBJ2-7, with D possibly called TRBD1 or TRBD2 (5 bases each). CDR1 is SGHTA and CDR2 is FQGNSA in the germline V gene. The CDR3 contains 17 residues. Trimming took 0 bases from V and 4 from J, leaving 19 bases between them. CDR3: CASSLASFRGPEYEQYF. In DNA, the CDR3 is TGTGCCAGCAGCTTAGCCTCTTTCCGGGGCCCCGAATACGAGCAGTACTTC.

This clone was picked up one time. The chain joins TRBV4-3 to TRBJ2-5, with a possible D match to TRBD2 (6 bases). Deletions cut 2 bases from V and 8 bases from J, with 18 bases between. The length of the CDR3 is 15 residues. Germline V gene sequence: CDR1 LGHNA, CDR2 YSLEER. The CDR3, as DNA: TGCGCCAGCAGCCAAAACAGGTGGGAGGCAGATACCCAGTACTTC. As protein: CASSQNRWEADTQYF.

The chain recombines TRBV7-2 with TRBJ1-1; D gene uncertain. CDR3 length: 12 amino acids. CDR1 is SGHTA and CDR2 is FQGNSA in the germline V gene. V was pared by 2 bases and J by 6 bases, with 7 bases between. CDR3: CASSLLLPEAFF. In DNA form, the CDR3 reads TGTGCCAGCAGCTTACTACTACCTGAAGCTTTCTTT.

The chain is built from TRBV28 and TRBJ2-5; 10 bases are shared with TRBD2. The CDR3 length is 15 residues. J gave up 1 base and V 5 bases, and 4 bases lay outside the gene matches. The germline gives CDR1 MDHEN, CDR2 SYDVKM. The CDR3: CASSLSGRGQETQYF. CDR3 in DNA: TGTGCCAGCAGTCTCAGCGGGAGGGGCCAAGAGACCCAGTACTTC.

The rearrangement uses TRBV19 and TRBJ1-5, with D maybe TRBD1 (5 bases). The germline gives CDR1 LNHDA, CDR2 SQIVND (reference sequence). Trimming took 3 bases from V and 6 from J, leaving 15 bases between them. This CDR3 has 15 amino acids. The CDR3 reads CASSMVWQGGQPQHF. The DNA of the CDR3 is TGTGCCAGTAGTATGGTTTGGCAGGGAGGTCAGCCCCAGCATTTT. The full variable domain, its missing parts supplied by reference TRBV19 and TRBJ1-5, is DGGITQSPKYLFRKEGQNVTLSCEQNLNHDAMYWYRQDPGQGLRLIYYSQIVNDFQKGDIAEGYSVSREKKESFPLTVTSAQKNPTAFYLCASSMVWQGGQPQHFGDGTRLSIL.

The chain couples TRBV29-1 to TRBJ2-3; weak D call: TRBD1 (6 bases). This CDR3 is 14 amino acids long. V lost 7 bases to trimming and J lost 2 bases, with 16 bases between them. Germline loops: CDR1 SQVTM, CDR2 ANQGSEA. Here the CDR3 reads CSARQAHITDTQYF. For the CDR3, the DNA is TGCAGCGCGAGACAGGCCCACATCACAGATACGCAGTATTTT.

The chain has TRBV4-3 and TRBJ2-2; possibly TRBD2 for D (6 bases). Per the germline V gene, CDR1 is LGHNA and CDR2 is YSLEER. V was clipped by 0 bases and J by 6 bases, with 14 bases between them. This CDR3 spans 16 amino acids. The CDR3 sequence is CASSQDRGRSAGELFF. Written as DNA, the CDR3 is TGCGCCAGCAGCCAAGATCGGGGGAGGTCCGCCGGGGAGCTGTTTTTT.

The chain employs TRBV6-5 and TRBJ2-1; a weak D match, TRBD2 (5 bases). This CDR3 has 15 amino acids. The germline gives CDR1 MNHEY, CDR2 SVGAGI. Deletions cut 6 bases from V and 8 bases from J, with 20 bases between. CDR3 nucleotides: TGTGCCAGCAGCGTTAACGGGAATTCGGCGGATGAGCAGTTCTTC. Its translation: CASSVNGNSADEQFF.

The genes are TRBV5-4 and TRBJ2-1; D may be TRBD2 (6 bases). Trimming stripped 6 bases from V and 6 bases from J, with 13 bases between. CDR1 is SGHNT, CDR2 YYREEE, per germline (reference sequence). CDR3 length: 13 amino acids. CDR3 amino acids: CASTFGGSNEQFF. The CDR3 DNA sequence: TGTGCCAGCACCTTTGGGGGGAGCAATGAGCAGTTCTTC. Full variable domain (missing parts from reference TRBV5-4 and TRBJ2-1): ETGVTQSPTHLIKTRGQQVTLRCSSQSGHNTVSWYQQALGQGPQFIFQYYREEENGRGNFPPRFSGLQFPNYSSELNVNALELDDSALYLCASTFGGSNEQFFGPGTRLTVL.

As to this clone: Other DNA variants within this sample encode the same CDR3. CDR3: CASSLGLAGENEQFF. CDR3 nucleotides: TGTGCCAGCAGCTTAGGGCTAGCGGGAGAGAATGAGCAGTTCTTC. The rearrangement joins TRBV7-9 to TRBJ2-1; TRBD2 matches at 10 bases. The germline CDR1 and CDR2 sequences are SEHNR and FQNEAQ (reference sequence). The CDR3 runs to 15 residues. The trim removed 1 base at V and 7 bases at J, leaving 4 bases unmatched.